This TCR beta chain emerged from a study of CD8+CD57+ T cells in acquired aplastic anemia. General observations from the study: In common between the patients and the controls were twenty-nine CD8+ CDR3 sequences.

In this sample, this clonotype turned up a few times. No antigen is known for it. Genomic DNA provided the template from which TCR beta VDJ and CDR3 profiles were obtained. TCRdb re-called the reads with MiXCR, one entry per CDR3 protein. The sample holds about 470,000 distinct CDR3 sequences, less than 35% seen once. Per the germline V gene, CDR1 is MNHNS and CDR2 is SASEGT. The CDR3 sequence is 16 residues long. V lost 7 bases and J 5 bases, leaving 24 bases between the germline ends. Patients who underwent sequencing had shown CD8+CD57+ cell expansion by flow cytometry. As a group, the patients uniformly had severe acquired aplastic anemia.

This receptor was taken from a human donor with aplastic anemia. This chain uses TRBV6-1 with TRBJ2-7, with D possibly matching TRBD2 (5 bases). The source material was sorted CD4+, CD8+, or CD8+CD57+ T cells (not recorded which) from PBMCs. DNA for the CDR3: TGTGCCAGCACCTGGGCAGGAACGGACTCTCAGAACGAGCAGTACTTC. This translates into CASTWAGTDSQNEQYF.